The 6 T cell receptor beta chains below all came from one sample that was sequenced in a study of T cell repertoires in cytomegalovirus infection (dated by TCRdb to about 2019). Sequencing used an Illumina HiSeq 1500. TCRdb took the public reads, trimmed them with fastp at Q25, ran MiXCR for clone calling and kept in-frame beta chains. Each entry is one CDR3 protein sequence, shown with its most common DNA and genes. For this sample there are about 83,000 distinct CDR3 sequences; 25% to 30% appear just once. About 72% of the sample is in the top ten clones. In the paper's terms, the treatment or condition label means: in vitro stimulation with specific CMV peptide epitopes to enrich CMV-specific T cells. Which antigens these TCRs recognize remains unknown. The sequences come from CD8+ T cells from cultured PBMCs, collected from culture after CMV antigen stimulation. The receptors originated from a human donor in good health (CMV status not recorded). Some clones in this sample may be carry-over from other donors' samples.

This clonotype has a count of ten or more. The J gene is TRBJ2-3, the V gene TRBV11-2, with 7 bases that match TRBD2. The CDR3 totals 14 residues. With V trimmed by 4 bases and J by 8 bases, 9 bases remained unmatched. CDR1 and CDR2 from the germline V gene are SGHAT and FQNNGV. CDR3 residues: CASSSMAGEGTQYF. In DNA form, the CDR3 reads TGTGCCAGCAGCTCCATGGCGGGGGAGGGTACGCAGTATTTT.

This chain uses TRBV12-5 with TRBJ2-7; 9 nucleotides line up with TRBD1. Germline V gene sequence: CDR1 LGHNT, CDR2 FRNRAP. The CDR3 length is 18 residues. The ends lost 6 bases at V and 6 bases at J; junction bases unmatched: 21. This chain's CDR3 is CASGAGQGQWGGSGEQYF. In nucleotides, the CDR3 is TGTGCTAGTGGCGCGGGACAGGGCCAGTGGGGCGGGTCTGGCGAGCAGTACTTC.

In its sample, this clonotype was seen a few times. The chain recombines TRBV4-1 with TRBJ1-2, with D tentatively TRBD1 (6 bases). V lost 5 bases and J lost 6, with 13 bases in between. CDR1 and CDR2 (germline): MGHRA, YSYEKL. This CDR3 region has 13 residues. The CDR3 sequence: CASSLGTTDGYTF. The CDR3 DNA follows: TGCGCCAGCAGCTTGGGGACAACCGATGGCTACACCTTC.

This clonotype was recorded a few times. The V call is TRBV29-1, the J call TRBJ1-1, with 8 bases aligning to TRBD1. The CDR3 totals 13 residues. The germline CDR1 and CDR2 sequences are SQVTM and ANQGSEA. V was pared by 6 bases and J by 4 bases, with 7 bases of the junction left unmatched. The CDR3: CSVSRQGATEAFF. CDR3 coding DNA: TGCAGCGTGTCAAGGCAGGGGGCCACTGAAGCTTTCTTT.

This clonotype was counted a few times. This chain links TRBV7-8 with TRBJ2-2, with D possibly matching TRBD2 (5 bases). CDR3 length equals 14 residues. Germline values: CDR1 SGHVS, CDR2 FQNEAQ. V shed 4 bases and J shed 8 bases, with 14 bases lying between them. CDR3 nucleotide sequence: TGTGCCAGCAGCTCCCGGGCCCGGGGAGGGGAGCTGTTTTTT. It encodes CASSSRARGGELFF.

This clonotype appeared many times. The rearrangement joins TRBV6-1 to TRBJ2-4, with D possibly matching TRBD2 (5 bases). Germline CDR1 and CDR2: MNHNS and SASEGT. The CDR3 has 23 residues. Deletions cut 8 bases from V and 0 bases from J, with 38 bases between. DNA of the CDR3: TGTGCCAGCGGTAGCAGCTCCGGGGTTGCACGTAACTCGGGCCATGGAGCCAAAAACATTCAGTACTTC. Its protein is CASGSSSGVARNSGHGAKNIQYF.